This paragraph covers one T cell receptor beta chain sequence. This sample is drawn from a study of blood T cell repertoires in COVID-19. The protocol was immunoSEQ multiplex PCR, while the TCRdb copy is restricted to in-frame clones and leaves out a portion. The sample holds about 200,000 clones, about 88% seen once. The length of the CDR3 is 15 residues. Germline lookup yields CDR1 SGHTA and CDR2 FQGNSA. The V end was cut by 1 base, the J end by 0 bases, with 10 bases between. Sequenced input: peripheral blood. The sequence came from a man aged 50 to 59 with COVID-19, enrolled during active disease. The V gene is TRBV7-2, the J gene TRBJ2-7, with TRBD2 as a possible D gene (5 bases). The CDR3 reads CASSLGGSVSYEQYF. Written as DNA, the CDR3 is TGTGCCAGCAGCTTAGGTGGTAGCGTCTCCTACGAGCAGTACTTC.